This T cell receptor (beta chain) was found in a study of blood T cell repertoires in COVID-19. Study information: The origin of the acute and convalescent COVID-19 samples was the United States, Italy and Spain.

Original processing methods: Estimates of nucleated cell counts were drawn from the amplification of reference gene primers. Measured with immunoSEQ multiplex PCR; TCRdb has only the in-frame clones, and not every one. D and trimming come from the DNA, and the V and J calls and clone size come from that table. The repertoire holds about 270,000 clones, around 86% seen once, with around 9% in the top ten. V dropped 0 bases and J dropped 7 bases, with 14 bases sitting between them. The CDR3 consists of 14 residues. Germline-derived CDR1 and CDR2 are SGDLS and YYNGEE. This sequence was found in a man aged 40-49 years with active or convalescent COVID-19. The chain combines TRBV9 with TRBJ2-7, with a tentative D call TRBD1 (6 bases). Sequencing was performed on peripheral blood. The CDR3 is CASSVDAQGAEQYF. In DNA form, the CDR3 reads TGTGCCAGCAGCGTAGATGCACAGGGAGCGGAGCAGTACTTC.